The clone carrying this TCR beta chain turned up a few times. It was with a sample-barcoded 5' primer and a J-beta primer mix that a second PCR of roughly 7 to 12 cycles was run. From the 5' RACE reads, TCRdb called clonotypes with MiXCR, one entry per CDR3 protein. The repertoire holds around 800,000 distinct CDR3 sequences, with roughly 25% as singletons. This entry belongs to a study of blood T cells in healthy people across ages. The amount of total RNA extracted per sample was at least 5.5 micrograms. V was pared by 3 bases and J by 0 bases, with 6 bases of the junction left unmatched. The CDR3 consists of 15 residues. Per the germline V gene, CDR1 is GTSNPN and CDR2 is SVGIG (reference sequence). The sample was also reused in another study, on T cells of mothers and their children. As that study records: Each child gave 2.5 million to 3.5 million TCR beta CDR3 reads (each mother, over 9.5 million).

This TCR was recovered from a boy aged 10-17 years in good health. This chain joins TRBV30 and TRBJ2-7, with 9 bases fitting TRBD1. Sample: blood. DNA for the CDR3: TGTGCCTGGAGACCCAGGGACAGGGCCTCCTACGAGCAGTACTTC. Translated, it gives CAWRPRDRASYEQYF.